A selection of T cell receptor beta chains follows, all from one sample in a study of OX40 agonist ivuxolimab in advanced cancers. Produced via immunoSEQ multiplex PCR; TCRdb's table is partial and in-frame only. The data show about 62,000 clones, approximately 79% seen once. The sample in question was CD4+ or CD8+ T cells sorted from blood, obtained in a trial of the OX40 agonist ivuxolimab. The receptors were gathered from an adult with an advanced solid tumor such as melanoma, head and neck, liver or kidney cancer. Each CDR3 is given with its conserved first and last residue. D genes are given only for firm matches. The size field is filled for only some rows; it gives once, few, many or a size class.

CDR3 DNA | CDR3 protein | J gene | V gene | clone size | D gene
TGTGCCAGCAGTGAATCGGCTAGCGGGGTGTCCTACAATGAGCAGTTCTTC | CASSESASGVSYNEQFF | TRBJ2-1 | TRBV2 | . | TRBD2
TGTGCCAGCTCACCACCCTCACAGGGACGGGTCGAAAAACTGTTTTTT | CASSPPSQGRVEKLFF | TRBJ1-4 | TRBV18 | . | .
TGTGCCAGCAGTCTGGACCCCTCCGGGCCCCAGCATTTT | CASSLDPSGPQHF | TRBJ1-5 | TRBV7-2 | . | .
TGTGCCAGCAGCTCCCGCTCAATCGCAGATACGCAGTATTTT | CASSSRSIADTQYF | TRBJ2-3 | TRBV7-2 | . | .
TGCGCCAGCAGGGGAGCCGCGATCCAAGAGACCCAGTACTTC | CASRGAAIQETQYF | TRBJ2-5 | TRBV5-1 | . | .
TGTGCCAGCAGCGCGGGACAGGCGAACAATCAGCCCCAGCATTTT | CASSAGQANNQPQHF | TRBJ1-5 | TRBV9 | . | TRBD1
TGTGCCAGCAGCTTCCTCTGGGGGACGGAGACCCAGTACTTC | CASSFLWGTETQYF | TRBJ2-5 | TRBV11-2 | . | .
TGTGCCAGTAGTATTACAGGGGGAATCACTGAAGCTTTCTTT | CASSITGGITEAFF | TRBJ1-1 | TRBV19 | many | TRBD1
TGCAGCGTTTGGGTAGGGGCCTACGAGCAGTACTTC | CSVWVGAYEQYF | TRBJ2-7 | TRBV29-1 | . | .
TGTGCCAGCACCCCGGACAGAGCCACAGATACGCAGTATTTT | CASTPDRATDTQYF | TRBJ2-3 | TRBV27 | . | .
TGTGCCAGTCCTCCCAGCGCGGGACTCTGGGAAGCTTTCTTT | CASPPSAGLWEAFF | TRBJ1-1 | TRBV6-6 | . | .
TGCGCCAGCAGCCAAGAGACCGTTTCCCACTTT | CASSQETVSHF | TRBJ1-6 | TRBV4-1 | . | .
TGTGCCAGCGTAGACACTACCTACGAGCAGTACTTC | CASVDTTYEQYF | TRBJ2-7 | TRBV6-6 | . | .
TGTGCCAGCAGCCCCTCGCAGGGTAATCAGCCCCAGCATTTT | CASSPSQGNQPQHF | TRBJ1-5 | TRBV16 | . | .
TGTGCCAGCAGCTTAGAAGATGGGACGGAGAACACCGGGGAGCTGTTTTTT | CASSLEDGTENTGELFF | TRBJ2-2 | TRBV7-6 | . | .
TGTGCCAGCAGTTCGGGACTAGCGGGCAACAATGAGCAGTTCTTC | CASSSGLAGNNEQFF | TRBJ2-1 | TRBV27 | . | TRBD2
TGTGCCAGCAGCTTCAGAAGGACTAGCGGCCTTAGGGGGAATGAGCAGTTCTTC | CASSFRRTSGLRGNEQFF | TRBJ2-1 | TRBV7-6 | few | TRBD2
TGTGCCAGCAGCTTGAGGCTTGCGGGGCAGGGGTCCTACGAGCAGTACTTC | CASSLRLAGQGSYEQYF | TRBJ2-7 | TRBV5-4 | . | .
TGTGCCAGCAGCTTAGGGACAGGCCCCTCCTACGAGCAGTACTTC | CASSLGTGPSYEQYF | TRBJ2-7 | TRBV7-2 | . | TRBD1
TGTGCCAGCAGTGAGGGAGTCAATCAGCCCCAGCATTTT | CASSEGVNQPQHF | TRBJ1-5 | TRBV6-1 | . | .
TGTGCCAGCAGCTCCCGGGACAGCCGGTTGGATTCACCCCTCCACTTT | CASSSRDSRLDSPLHF | TRBJ1-6 | TRBV7-9 | . | TRBD1
TGCGCCAGCAGCCAAGATAGTAGCCAGGTGTACACTGAAGCTTTCTTT | CASSQDSSQVYTEAFF | TRBJ1-1 | TRBV4-3 | . | .
TGCGCCAGCAGCACCAATGGGGGCAAGCCGGGGACCATATATTTT | CASSTNGGKPGTIYF | TRBJ1-3 | TRBV5-1 | . | .
TGTGCCAGCAGTGACCGATGGGGGGAGTCCACCCTCAATGAGCAGTTCTTC | CASSDRWGESTLNEQFF | TRBJ2-1 | TRBV6-4 | . | .
TGTGCCAGCAGTTTAAGTCTAGCGGGGGGCCCCTACGAGCAGTACTTC | CASSLSLAGGPYEQYF | TRBJ2-7 | TRBV27 | few | TRBD2
TGTGCCAGTAGTATGGGAGGGTCTGGCTACACCTTC | CASSMGGSGYTF | TRBJ1-2 | TRBV19 | medium-sized | .
TGCGCCAGCAGCCCGACAGGGGGGGGCTACGAGCAGTACTTC | CASSPTGGGYEQYF | TRBJ2-7 | TRBV10-2 | . | TRBD1
TGTGCCAGCAACCCTAGCGGGGGCTACAATGAGCAGTTCTTC | CASNPSGGYNEQFF | TRBJ2-1 | TRBV6-5 | . | TRBD2
TGCAGCGTTGTTGACAGGGGACTCTCTGGGGCCAACGTCCTGACTTTC | CSVVDRGLSGANVLTF | TRBJ2-6 | TRBV29-1 | once | TRBD1
TGTGCCAGCAGCTACATGTGGCAGGGGACTGGAAACACCATATATTTT | CASSYMWQGTGNTIYF | TRBJ1-3 | TRBV7-6 | . | .
TGCGCCAGCAGCCGGACAGGGAACTTGAACACTGAAGCTTTCTTT | CASSRTGNLNTEAFF | TRBJ1-1 | TRBV4-1 | few | TRBD1
TGTGCCAGCAGCGGGCTAGTAGCGGGAGTCCAGGACGAGCAGTACTTC | CASSGLVAGVQDEQYF | TRBJ2-7 | TRBV4-2 | . | TRBD2
TGCGCCAGCAGCCTACAGGGGGCGAGAAATGAAAAACTGTTTTTT | CASSLQGARNEKLFF | TRBJ1-4 | TRBV5-1 | . | TRBD1
TGTGCTAGCAGCCCGCTTTCGCCGGGGGCCCAAGAGACCCAGTACTTC | CASSPLSPGAQETQYF | TRBJ2-5 | TRBV7-7 | once | .
TGTGCCAGCAGTCACCCGACAGGTCGCTCCTACGAGCAGTACTTC | CASSHPTGRSYEQYF | TRBJ2-7 | TRBV7-3 | . | .
TGCAGTTCGAAGGGGGTTGAAGCTTTCTTT | CSSKGVEAFF | TRBJ1-1 | TRBV20-1 | . | .
TGTGCCAGCAGTGCCGGGACCGGCTCACCCCTCCACTTT | CASSAGTGSPLHF | TRBJ1-6 | TRBV25-1 | . | .
TGTGCCAGCAGCCCTAGCGGGGGGATCTACGAGCAGTACTTC | CASSPSGGIYEQYF | TRBJ2-7 | TRBV5-4 | . | TRBD2
TGTGCCAGCAGCGTAGAAGGGAATGAGCAGTTCTTC | CASSVEGNEQFF | TRBJ2-1 | TRBV9 | . | .
TGTGCCAGCAGCTGGACTAGCGCGAACACCGGGGAGCTGTTTTTT | CASSWTSANTGELFF | TRBJ2-2 | TRBV6-5 | . | TRBD2
TGTGCCAGCAGGGCTGGGTGGCAGTCTGGAAACACCATATATTTT | CASRAGWQSGNTIYF | TRBJ1-3 | TRBV7-8 | . | .
TGCGCCAGCAGCTGGTCAACTGGACAGGGGGCTGAAAAACTGTTTTTT | CASSWSTGQGAEKLFF | TRBJ1-4 | TRBV5-1 | . | TRBD1